Here is one T cell receptor (beta chain) with its context. Its antigen is still unknown. No clone much larger than this one lies a single base away; base qualities are absent. The data were obtained in a study of blood T cell repertoires in COVID-19 (dated by TCRdb to the early 2020s). Some background on the complete study: Collaborator samples came from the United States, Italy and Spain and covered acute and convalescent phases of COVID-19. Samples came from the ongoing ImmuneRACE study (first 160 participants) plus 1,254 subjects from 6 global collaborators. Nearly every sample came with metadata listing a de-identified subject ID, COVID-19 status, age in years and sex. Where available, HLA class I and class II types were taken from metadata supplied by the sample provider and were not determined by assay-based typing. The repertoires were released in a freely available public database intended as a resource for research on the immune response to SARS-CoV-2. The prospective study material was composed of cDNA or gDNA derived from T cells, B-cell-depleted T cells, or PBMCs. Deeply sampled blood TCRbeta repertoires from subjects exposed to, actively infected with, or recovered from COVID-19 were included in the dataset. Overall results and qualifications from the work: The quantity of clinical and demographic metadata differed by source and by participant and was supplied without curation.

TCRbeta CDR3 regions were amplified from genomic DNA by means of the immunoSEQ Assay, a bias-controlled multiplex PCR. The original pipeline was this. Nucleated cell counts per sample were estimated from amplification of reference gene primers within the assay. Sequence reads were collapsed and filtered to measure the absolute abundance of every unique TCRbeta CDR3 rearrangement. For each sample, productive Simpson clonality was calculated as the square root of Simpson's diversity index over productive rearrangements. The source is immuneACCESS, and TCRdb retained only in-frame sequences with V and J called. Part of the clones is not carried over; for the studies checked, unresolved V genes explain less than half of this, and the remainder is unexplained. V and J calls and clone size follow that table, whereas D and trimming were derived from the DNA. This sample comprises fewer than 300,000 clones, 80% to 85% of them detected only once. The ten most abundant clones make up 15% to 18% of the sample.

From V the trimming removes 4 bases and from J it removes 5 bases, while the gene matches leave 7 bases of the junction unaccounted for. Counted from cysteine to phenylalanine, this CDR3 has 15 amino acids. Only CDR3 DNA is held: 45 bases, read in frame from base 1. Per the germline V gene, SGHVS is the CDR1 and FQNEAQ is the CDR2. In Seattle, one collaborating source enrolled patients while the infection was active and tracked those patients longitudinally over the course of disease. Each collaborating institution followed its own protocols to collect whole blood in K2EDTA tubes. For TCRbeta analysis, collaborators shipped samples as frozen whole blood, isolated PBMCs, or DNA extracted from either of those sample types.

The sequenced sample was peripheral blood. This TCR was recovered from a person between 65 and 80 years old with COVID-19, enrolled during active disease. The chain was built from TRBV7-8 and TRBJ2-3; 9 central bases correspond to TRBD2. The sequenced DNA: TGTGCCAGCAGCTCGTTAGCGGGAGCGATAGATACGCAGTATTTT. Translated, it gives CASSSLAGAIDTQYF.